This is a list of T cell receptor beta chains from one sample in a study of T cells expressing NK-cell markers. After re-calling the 5' RACE reads, TCRdb lists one entry per CDR3 protein, DNA absent. The sample totals about 260,000 distinct CDR3 sequences; its top ten clones hold approximately 0.42%. Sequencing input: blood T cells: a sorted CD56 or NKG2C T cell subset, CD4+ or CD8+ T cells, or bulk PBMC T cells (not recorded which). These receptors came from a man aged 18 to 29 in good health. CDR3s include the opening cysteine and the closing phenylalanine or tryptophan. Fields, in order: V gene, J gene, CDR3 protein.

V: TRBV28
J: TRBJ2-7
CDR3: CASTSGLAYEQYF

V: TRBV29-1
J: TRBJ2-3
CDR3: CSVEDRTSGRAVDTQYF

V: TRBV7-2
J: TRBJ1-5
CDR3: CASSLEDRGFQPQHF

V: TRBV4-3
J: TRBJ1-3
CDR3: CASSQDRAGGNTIYF

V: TRBV13
J: TRBJ2-7
CDR3: CASSLAAPGGEQYF

V: TRBV15
J: TRBJ1-2
CDR3: CATLGQGDGYTF

V: TRBV18
J: TRBJ2-2
CDR3: CASSLDYEDYGELFF

V: TRBV20-1
J: TRBJ1-2
CDR3: CSARVGDSYGYTF

V: TRBV20-1
J: TRBJ2-5
CDR3: CSARDVRTSQETQYF

V: TRBV5-1
J: TRBJ2-1
CDR3: CASSSLGTSPSNEQFF

V: TRBV12-3/TRBV12-4
J: TRBJ2-7
CDR3: CASSLSLAGTEQYF

V: TRBV5-6
J: TRBJ2-1
CDR3: CASSLGQGWQFF

V: TRBV10-2
J: TRBJ2-5
CDR3: CASSAQGKETQYF

V: TRBV3-1
J: TRBJ1-4
CDR3: CASSQDLRGREKLLF

V: TRBV20-1
J: TRBJ2-5
CDR3: CSAAPLAGVPETQYF

V: TRBV7-2
J: TRBJ2-2
CDR3: CASSLLKASGNTGELFF

V: TRBV30
J: TRBJ2-1
CDR3: CAWSLQALTFF

V: TRBV5-4
J: TRBJ1-2
CDR3: CASSFYRGALPHGYTF

V: TRBV12-3/TRBV12-4
J: TRBJ2-7
CDR3: CASTTTDRAAEQYF

V: TRBV10-2
J: TRBJ2-3
CDR3: CASSLIPDTQYF

V: TRBV11-2
J: TRBJ2-1
CDR3: CASSWLGRGLNEQFF

V: TRBV29-1
J: TRBJ2-1
CDR3: CSVHPGDGEQFF

V: TRBV19
J: TRBJ1-5
CDR3: CASSIREDISNQPQHF

V: TRBV5-1
J: TRBJ2-5
CDR3: CASSGQVAGETQYF